These 6 T cell receptor beta chains were all obtained from the same sample, sequenced in a study of response to subunit inactivated influenza vaccine. TCRdb reprocessed the RT-PCR reads with MiXCR, giving one entry per CDR3 protein. The data show some 540,000 distinct CDR3 sequences, roughly 23% seen once. Separately, the same data were catalogued under a study of T cells expressing NK-cell markers. From that paper: Libraries used 5'RACE template switching adding universal primer site and UMIs.

This specimen consisted of CD4+ T cells sorted from PBMCs, obtained 11 to 12 days after vaccination. These receptors all stem from a man in his fifties or sixties who received an inactivated influenza vaccine.

The rearrangement joins TRBV7-8 to TRBJ2-2; TRBD2 might be the D (6 bases). Germline lookup yields CDR1 SGHVS and CDR2 FQNEAQ. CDR3 length: 17 amino acids. V dropped 2 bases and J dropped 2 bases, with 15 bases sitting between them. The CDR3 protein is CASSLRIAGPNTGELFF. CDR3 nucleotides: TGTGCCAGCAGCTTAAGAATCGCGGGGCCCAACACCGGGGAGCTGTTTTTT.

The chain has TRBV7-2 and TRBJ2-2; tentative D call: TRBD2 (5 bases). The germline V gene encodes CDR1 SGHTA and CDR2 FQGNSA. V dropped 3 bases and J dropped 4 bases, with 15 bases sitting between them. CDR3 length: 16 amino acids. The CDR3 nucleotides are TGTGCCAGCAGCTTTAGGGTTTTGGCGGGCACCGGGGAGCTGTTTTTT. This sequence encodes CASSFRVLAGTGELFF.

V and J are TRBV3-1 and TRBJ2-3, with 11 positions matching TRBD2. Unmatched junction bases numbered 6, after V lost 7 bases and J lost 3 bases. CDR3 size: 15 residues. The germline CDR1 and CDR2 sequences are LGHDT and YNNKEL (reference sequence). CDR3 in amino acids: CASNRASGRTDTQYF. DNA for the CDR3: TGTGCCAGCAACCGGGCTAGCGGGAGGACAGATACGCAGTATTTT.

This clonotype was observed at least ten times. V gene TRBV11-2 combines with J gene TRBJ2-2; D may be TRBD2 (6 bases). Germline V gene data show CDR1 as SGHAT and CDR2 as FQNNGV. The CDR3 covers 17 residues. Trimming took off 6 bases at V and 5 bases at J, with 22 bases between the two ends. The CDR3, as DNA: TGTGCCAGCAGAGGGGTAAAAAAATCCCGGGGGACCGGGGAGCTGTTTTTT. This encodes CASRGVKKSRGTGELFF.

The chain recombines TRBV7-2 with TRBJ2-3, with TRBD1 matching over 10 bases. Trimming cost V 3 bases and J 4 bases; bases outside gene matches: 4. CDR3 length: 15 residues. Germline CDR1 and CDR2: SGHTA and FQGNSA. Here the CDR3 reads CASSFDRGLADTQYF. CDR3 in DNA: TGTGCCAGCAGCTTTGACAGGGGGCTGGCAGATACGCAGTATTTT.

This clonotype appeared a few times. J is TRBJ2-2 and V is TRBV6-1; TRBD2 matches at 10 bases. This CDR3 has 16 amino acids. From germline, CDR1 is MNHNS and CDR2 SASEGT. After removal of 6 bases from V and 5 bases from J, the junction contained 9 bases not matched to a gene. The CDR3 DNA reads as TGTGCCAGCAGCCGCCGGCCAGCGGGAGGGACCGGGGAGCTGTTTTTT. Its protein product is CASSRRPAGGTGELFF.